This T cell receptor beta chain was captured in a study of T cell responses to AZD1222 COVID-19 vaccine. In the study overall: Pooled together were second doses at about 4 or about 12 weeks.

Details on this clone: What it recognizes is unknown.

Produced via immunoSEQ multiplex PCR; TCRdb's table is partial and in-frame only. The table records roughly 150,000 clones, roughly 90% of them present only once. General observations from the study: Among vaccine-associated CD4 TCRs, coverage spanned spike, with dominance at 160-218 and 743-854. As reported, nearly half of all spike-specific TCRs target variant regions that are unmutated. Without day 14 samples, only post-peak T cell repertoires were studied.

The CDR3 is 14 amino acids. The junction had 5 bases not matched to a gene; V was cut back by 4 bases and J by 4 bases. Per germline, CDR1 SGHNT and CDR2 YENEEA. This chain joins TRBV11-3 and TRBJ1-1, with TRBD1 matching 8 bases. The clonotype comes from an adult in good health. The starting material was peripheral blood, obtained on day 0 of AZD1222 vaccination. In DNA form, the CDR3 reads TGTGCCAGCAGCTCAGGACAGGGCGGCACTGAAGCTTTCTTT. As protein: CASSSGQGGTEAFF.